The clone carrying this TCR beta chain was recorded many times. Its antigen is as yet unknown. TCRdb reanalysed the 5' RACE reads using MiXCR and keeps one entry per CDR3 protein. In the table there are 500,000 to 700,000 distinct CDR3 sequences, just over 7% of which are singletons. Germline loops: CDR1 SGHDN, CDR2 FVKESK. The V and J ends lost 5 bases and 2 bases respectively, with 3 bases between them. The CDR3 runs to 11 residues. The entry originates in a study of identical twins. Study outcomes and limitations: It was cross-sectional statistical analysis, not following the same donors, that the conclusions relied on. Insertions were fewer in abundant cord blood beta clonotypes, whereas memory repertoires showed none of this pattern.

In addition, the sample was reused for a study of yellow fever vaccine responses in identical twins.

Sequenced input: PBMCs. This receptor was taken from a woman younger than 30 in good health. V is TRBV14 and J is TRBJ2-5; D gene uncertain. The CDR3 DNA sequence: TGTGCCAGCAGCAAACAAGAGACCCAGTACTTC. It is translated as CASSKQETQYF.